This T cell receptor beta chain was captured by sequencing in a study of blood T cell repertoires in COVID-19. Study-level background: The study drew acute and convalescent COVID-19 samples from the United States, Italy and Spain.

Notes on this clone: The junction departs from germline at one end; a sequencing error may be responsible.

Germline V gene lookup returns CDR1 LNHDA and CDR2 SQIVND (reference sequence). The CDR3 is made up of 13 amino acids. Original data processing: Amplification with reference gene primers provided the estimates of nucleated cell counts. Here immunoSEQ multiplex PCR was the method, and the copy in TCRdb shows in-frame clones only, minus some. V, J and clone size were drawn from that table, and D and trimming were deduced from the DNA. The sample carries 300,000 to 400,000 clones, around 86% recorded once. The clonotype was recovered from a man aged 45-60 years with active or convalescent COVID-19. The sequenced sample was peripheral blood. The V gene is TRBV19, the J gene TRBJ2-1; 8 nucleotides match TRBD1. The CDR3 region has the DNA TGTACCAGTAGTGGGGACAGGAACAATGAGCAGTTCTTC. Amino acids: CTSSGDRNNEQFF. The full variable domain, its missing parts supplied by reference TRBV19 and TRBJ2-1, is DGGITQSPKYLFRKEGQNVTLSCEQNLNHDAMYWYRQDPGQGLRLIYYSQIVNDFQKGDIAEGYSVSREKKESFPLTVTSAQKNPTAFYLCTSSGDRNNEQFFGPGTRLTVL.